This section outlines one TCR beta chain sequence together with its context. Original data processing: Amplified reference gene primers provided the basis for estimating nucleated cell counts. Using immunoSEQ multiplex PCR, the repertoire was profiled, and TCRdb retains in-frame clones only, with some absent. The DNA gave D and trimming, while V, J and clone size come from that table. The table has under 200,000 clones, roughly 82% seen once; the top ten hold 5% to 7%. Participants came from fewer than 25 US areas, aged about 18 to 89 years. The record originates from a study of blood T cell repertoires in COVID-19. The germline V gene has CDR1 MNHEY and CDR2 SVGAGI. The CDR3 sequence is 16 residues long. V lost 2 bases, J lost 1 base, and 4 bases stayed unmatched.

The sample taken for sequencing was PBMCs or T cells enriched from blood (not recorded which). The clonotype was recovered from a man aged 35-49 years with acute COVID-19. V is TRBV6-5 and J is TRBJ2-1; 8 bases line up with TRBD2. In nucleotides, the CDR3 is TGTGCCAGCAGTTACGTTCCGGGAGGGTCCTACAATGAGCAGTTCTTC. It encodes CASSYVPGGSYNEQFF.